The TCR beta chain under discussion was sequenced for a study of blood T cell repertoires in COVID-19. Trimming took off 6 bases at V and 2 bases at J, with 7 bases between the two ends. CDR3 length: 13 amino acids. The V gene's germline CDR1 is MNHEY and CDR2 SVGAGI. Original handling: Reference gene primer amplification gave nucleated cell count estimates. The protocol was immunoSEQ multiplex PCR, while the TCRdb copy is restricted to in-frame clones and leaves out a portion. The D gene and trimming were derived from the DNA, and the V and J assignments and clone size from that table. The sample gives some 110,000 clones, roughly 82% of which show up once; around 4.8% is in the top ten.

The genes are TRBV6-5 and TRBJ1-4; weak D call: TRBD1 (5 bases). The sequencing input was peripheral blood. The clonotype originates from a man in his fifties or sixties with acute or convalescent COVID-19. The CDR3 DNA reads as TGTGCCAGCAGAAGGGGCACTAATGAAAAACTGTTTTTT. Translation gives CASRRGTNEKLFF.